This is a list of T cell receptor beta chains from one sample in a study of shared clonotypes between healthy human individuals. Measured with immunoSEQ multiplex PCR; TCRdb has only the in-frame clones, and not every one. The repertoire consists of roughly 520,000 clones, with 95% to 96% occurring once and the leading ten covering around 0.067%. The sequencing input was naive CD4+ T cells sorted from blood. The receptors derive from a woman in her 30s in good health. CDR3s include the opening cysteine and the closing phenylalanine or tryptophan. A D gene is named only where the DNA matches it firmly. Rows may omit the clone size; those that give it use once, few, many or a size class.

CASSMGRPYEQYF	TGTGCCAGTAGTATGGGACGGCCCTACGAGCAGTACTTC	.	TRBJ2-7	TRBV19	.
CASSLAGGPGETQYF	TGTGCCAGCAGCCTAGCGGGAGGGCCGGGGGAGACCCAGTACTTC	.	TRBJ2-5	TRBV11-2	TRBD2
CASSEGPTYEQYF	TGTGCCAGCAGTGAAGGGCCGACCTACGAGCAGTACTTC	once	TRBJ2-7	TRBV2	.
CASSYSYNEQFF	TGTGCCAGCAGTTATTCCTACAATGAGCAGTTCTTC	.	TRBJ2-1	TRBV7-9	.
CASELAGGDTQYF	TGTGCCAGCGAACTAGCGGGAGGAGATACGCAGTATTTT	.	TRBJ2-3	TRBV18	TRBD2
CASSLTRGQAGEQYF	TGTGCCAGCAGCTTAACGCGGGGACAGGCGGGCGAGCAGTACTTC	.	TRBJ2-7	TRBV7-3	TRBD1
CASKLAGGLTGELFF	TGTGCCAGCAAACTAGCGGGAGGATTAACCGGGGAGCTGTTTTTT	.	TRBJ2-2	TRBV28	TRBD2
CASSEDRHSKYEQYF	TGCGCCAGCAGCGAGGACAGGCATTCGAAGTACGAGCAGTACTTC	.	TRBJ2-7	TRBV5-1	TRBD1
CSLNTNSYNEQFF	TGCAGCCTAAACACCAACTCCTACAATGAGCAGTTCTTC	.	TRBJ2-1	TRBV29-1	.
CASSLDLSGANVLTF	TGCGCCAGCAGCTTGGACCTCTCTGGGGCCAACGTCCTGACTTTC	.	TRBJ2-6	TRBV5-1	.
CATQGAGGTEAFF	TGTGCCACGCAGGGGGCAGGGGGGACTGAAGCTTTCTTT	.	TRBJ1-1	TRBV10-3	TRBD1
CASRPYGDRDSYEQYF	TGTGCCAGCAGGCCTTACGGGGACAGGGACTCCTACGAGCAGTACTTC	.	TRBJ2-7	TRBV5-5	TRBD1
CASSIQGYEQYF	TGTGCCAGCAGTATACAGGGCTACGAGCAGTACTTC	.	TRBJ2-7	TRBV2	.
CASSKGEGKANYGYTF	TGTGCCAGCAGCAAAGGCGAGGGTAAAGCTAACTATGGCTACACCTTC	once	TRBJ1-2	TRBV28	.
CASSQPLGSRGGLSSYNEQFF	TGCGCCAGCAGCCAACCTTTGGGGTCGCGGGGGGGATTAAGCTCCTACAATGAGCAGTTCTTC	once	TRBJ2-1	TRBV4-1	TRBD2
CASSIDSHTDTQYF	TGTGCCAGTAGTATAGACTCCCACACAGATACGCAGTATTTT	.	TRBJ2-3	TRBV19	.
CASSLGTSGTGTYGYTF	TGTGCCAGCAGCTTAGGGACCTCCGGCACGGGGACCTATGGCTACACCTTC	.	TRBJ1-2	TRBV7-6	.
CASSEGSPAVGKLFF	TGTGCCAGCAGTGAAGGCAGCCCGGCGGTCGGAAAACTGTTTTTT	once	TRBJ1-4	TRBV2	.
CASSQVDGTSYEQYF	TGTGCCAGCAGCCAAGTAGACGGAACCTCCTACGAGCAGTACTTC	.	TRBJ2-7	TRBV4-2	.
CSAWGSNEQYF	TGCAGTGCTTGGGGGTCTAACGAGCAGTACTTC	.	TRBJ2-7	TRBV20-1	.
CASSLPAASGQETQYF	TGTGCCAGCAGCCTCCCGGCGGCTAGCGGCCAAGAGACCCAGTACTTC	.	TRBJ2-5	TRBV7-2	TRBD2
CSATSHEQYF	TGCAGTGCTACCTCACACGAGCAGTACTTC	.	TRBJ2-7	TRBV20-1	.
CASSFGQQTQHF	TGTGCCAGCAGCTTCGGACAGCAGACCCAGCATTTT	.	TRBJ1-5	TRBV28	.
CASSLAGEDTQYF	TGCGCCAGCAGCTTGGCGGGTGAGGATACGCAGTATTTT	.	TRBJ2-3	TRBV5-1	.
CASSLLGTSGTDTQYF	TGTGCCAGCAGCCTTCTCGGGACTAGCGGCACAGATACGCAGTATTTT	.	TRBJ2-3	TRBV7-9	TRBD2
CASSPGGEETQYF	TGCGCCAGCAGCCCGGGCGGGGAAGAGACCCAGTACTTC	.	TRBJ2-5	TRBV5-1	.
CASRPTGSETQYF	TGCGCCAGCAGGCCGACAGGGTCGGAGACCCAGTACTTC	once	TRBJ2-5	TRBV4-1	TRBD1
CASSLEGLNNEQFF	TGTGCCAGCAGCTTAGAGGGGCTTAACAATGAGCAGTTCTTC	once	TRBJ2-1	TRBV11-2	.
CASSPGFWKRTGVRGSDEQYF	TGTGCCAGCAGCCCAGGTTTCTGGAAAAGAACGGGAGTACGGGGATCCGACGAGCAGTACTTC	.	TRBJ2-7	TRBV9	.
CASSLQGDGGYTF	TGCGCCAGCAGCCTACAGGGGGACGGAGGCTACACCTTC	.	TRBJ1-2	TRBV5-1	TRBD1
CASSSPGTGGGKTQYF	TGTGCCAGCAGTTCTCCCGGGACAGGGGGCGGGAAGACCCAGTACTTC	.	TRBJ2-5	TRBV28	TRBD1
CASNHRDAQETQYF	TGTGCCAGCAACCACAGGGACGCCCAAGAGACCCAGTACTTC	.	TRBJ2-5	TRBV6-1	.
CASTGTSGLIYEQYF	TGTGCCAGCACTGGGACTAGCGGGCTCATCTACGAGCAGTACTTC	once	TRBJ2-7	TRBV6-6	TRBD2
CASSVSSGTYNEQFF	TGTGCCAGCAGCGTATCCAGCGGGACTTACAATGAGCAGTTCTTC	.	TRBJ2-1	TRBV9	TRBD2
CAIRRPLTGGYEKLFF	TGTGCCATCCGCCGCCCCCTGACAGGGGGCTATGAAAAACTGTTTTTT	.	TRBJ1-4	TRBV2	TRBD1
CASRNRAGHYEQYF	TGTGCCAGCAGGAACCGAGCGGGACACTACGAGCAGTACTTC	.	TRBJ2-7	TRBV27	.
CASSEALGANYGYTF	TGTGCCAGCAGTGAAGCGCTCGGAGCTAACTATGGCTACACCTTC	.	TRBJ1-2	TRBV2	.
CASSLDSGRGYTF	TGCGCCAGCAGCTTGGACAGCGGGAGAGGCTACACCTTC	.	TRBJ1-2	TRBV5-1	.
CASCGQGWSDDNEQFF	TGCGCCAGCTGTGGTCAGGGCTGGTCCGACGACAATGAGCAGTTCTTC	.	TRBJ2-1	TRBV5-1	.
CASSVGVDGTLETQYF	TGTGCCAGCAGCGTAGGAGTCGATGGAACCCTAGAGACCCAGTACTTC	.	TRBJ2-5	TRBV9	.
CASSDGGQGVFGYTF	TGTGCCAGCAGTGACGGAGGGCAGGGTGTCTTTGGCTACACCTTC	.	TRBJ1-2	TRBV6-4	.
CASSETQGNNEQFF	TGTGCCAGCAGTGAAACTCAGGGTAACAATGAGCAGTTCTTC	once	TRBJ2-1	TRBV25-1	.
CASSFRGGEQYF	TGTGCCAGCAGTTTCAGAGGGGGCGAGCAGTACTTC	.	TRBJ2-7	TRBV28	.
CASSPYDLSIAKNIQYF	TGCGCCAGCAGCCCCTACGACCTCAGTATAGCCAAAAACATTCAGTACTTC	.	TRBJ2-4	TRBV4-1	.
CASSGASQETQYF	TGTGCCAGTAGCGGGGCCTCCCAAGAGACCCAGTACTTC	.	TRBJ2-5	TRBV19	.
CASSRGQGTDTQYF	TGCGCCAGCAGTAGGGGACAGGGGACAGATACGCAGTATTTT	.	TRBJ2-3	TRBV10-1	TRBD1
CASSLLHGTEAFF	TGTGCCAGCAGCTTACTTCACGGCACTGAAGCTTTCTTT	.	TRBJ1-1	TRBV11-3	.
CASSPRLVRGHNEQFF	TGTGCCAGCAGCCCCCGGCTCGTGCGGGGGCACAATGAGCAGTTCTTC	.	TRBJ2-1	TRBV7-8	.
CASSQVTSGVAYEQYF	TGTGCCAGCAGCCAAGTCACTAGCGGGGTGGCCTACGAGCAGTACTTC	.	TRBJ2-7	TRBV4-2	TRBD2
CASSPLRQGNQPQHF	TGTGCCAGCAGTCCCCTCCGACAGGGGAATCAGCCCCAGCATTTT	.	TRBJ1-5	TRBV28	TRBD1
CASLGQGYYEQYF	TGTGCCAGCCTCGGACAGGGATACTACGAGCAGTACTTC	.	TRBJ2-7	TRBV28	TRBD1
CASSSTIAGEYEQYF	TGTGCCAGCAGTTCCACTATAGCGGGAGAGTACGAGCAGTACTTC	.	TRBJ2-7	TRBV6-5	TRBD2
CASSTRTGVKATNEKLFF	TGTGCCAGTAGTACCCGGACAGGGGTAAAGGCAACTAATGAAAAACTGTTTTTT	.	TRBJ1-4	TRBV19	TRBD1
CASSKTGGGTEAFF	TGTGCCAGCAGTAAAACAGGGGGCGGGACTGAAGCTTTCTTT	.	TRBJ1-1	TRBV6-6	TRBD1
CASRYASGYNEQFF	TGTGCCAGTAGGTATGCTAGCGGATACAATGAGCAGTTCTTC	.	TRBJ2-1	TRBV19	TRBD2